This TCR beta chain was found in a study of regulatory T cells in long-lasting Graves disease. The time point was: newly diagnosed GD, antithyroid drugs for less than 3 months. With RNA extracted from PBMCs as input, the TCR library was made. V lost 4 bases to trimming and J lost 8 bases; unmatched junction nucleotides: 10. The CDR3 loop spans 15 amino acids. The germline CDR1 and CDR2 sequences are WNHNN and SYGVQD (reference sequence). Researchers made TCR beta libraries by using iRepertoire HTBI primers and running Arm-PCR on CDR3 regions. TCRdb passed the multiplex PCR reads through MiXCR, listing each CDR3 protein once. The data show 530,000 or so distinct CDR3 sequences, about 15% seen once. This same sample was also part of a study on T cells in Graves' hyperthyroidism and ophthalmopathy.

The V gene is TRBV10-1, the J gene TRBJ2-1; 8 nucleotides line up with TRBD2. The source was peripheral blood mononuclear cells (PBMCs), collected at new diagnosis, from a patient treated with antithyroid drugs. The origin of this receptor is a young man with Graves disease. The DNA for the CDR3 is TGCGCCAGCAGTGTGGTCCGGGAGGGCCCTCATGAGCAGTTCTTC. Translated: CASSVVREGPHEQFF.